Here is one TCR beta chain with its context. Its antigen is undetermined. V lost 4 bases to trimming and J lost 9 bases; unmatched junction nucleotides: 15. The CDR3 has 16 amino acids. Germline loops: CDR1 SGDLS, CDR2 YYNGEE. TCRdb used MiXCR to reprocess the RT-PCR reads, holding one entry per CDR3 protein. Of fewer than 550,000 distinct CDR3 sequences in the sample, about 25% were seen once. This sample is part of a study of response to subunit inactivated influenza vaccine. Study conclusions and caveats: Seasonal influenza vaccination, on each occasion, was suggested by the authors to recruit few new T cells.

The specimen was CD4+ T cells sorted from PBMCs, collected 4 to 6 days after vaccination. The V gene is TRBV9, the J gene TRBJ2-1, with 8 positions matching TRBD2. The receptor was isolated from a man between 50 and 59 years old who received an inactivated influenza vaccine. This chain's CDR3 is CASSLTGTRGAGEQFF. Here the CDR3 DNA reads TGTGCCAGCAGCCTCACCGGGACTAGGGGTGCGGGTGAGCAGTTCTTC. Together with reference TRBV9 and TRBJ2-1, the CDR3 gives the full variable domain: DSGVTQTPKHLITATGQRVTLRCSPRSGDLSVYWYQQSLDQGLQFLIQYYNGEERAKGNILERFSAQQFPDLHSELNLSSLELGDSALYFCASSLTGTRGAGEQFFGPGTRLTVL.